The T cell receptor (beta chain) under discussion was sequenced for a study of spatial heterogeneity in lung cancer. Time point described: sample taken at primary tumor resection. Researchers sequenced whole RNA taken from tumor, nontumor lung or frozen PBMC without sorting. Donation came from roughly 72 patients with untreated early-stage non-small cell lung cancer. This clonotype came up many times. Via MiXCR, TCRdb re-called the 5' RACE reads, giving one row per CDR3 protein. The sample carries roughly 48,000 distinct CDR3 sequences, roughly 5.7% recorded once. Germline lookup yields CDR1 ENHRY and CDR2 SYGVKD. This CDR3 has 13 residues. Trimming removed 10 bases from V and 2 bases from J, with 14 bases in between.

The source was PBMCs, collected at surgery. This sequence joins TRBV10-3 and TRBJ2-5; TRBD2 is a possible D gene (6 bases). The clonotype was recovered from a male donor with early-stage non-small cell lung cancer. In nucleotides, the CDR3 is TGTGCCACCGGAGGGCGATCTCAAGAGACCCAGTACTTC. This gives the protein CATGGRSQETQYF.